A selection of T cell receptor beta chains follows, all from one sample in a study of cytomegalovirus exposure and HLA in healthy donors. Measured with immunoSEQ multiplex PCR; TCRdb has only the in-frame clones, and not every one. The data hold just over 150,000 clones, with approximately 70% observed a single time. The specimen sequenced was PBMCs. These receptors all come from a man aged 40-49 years in good health and CMV-seropositive. The CDR3 runs from the conserved cysteine through the conserved F or W. The D gene is left open where the match is weak. Clone size is stated in some rows and not others, as once, few, many or a class when expanded.

length,D,J,V,size,CDR3,DNA
14,-,TRBJ1-6,TRBV7-8,few,CASSLQGSNSPLHF,TGTGCCAGCAGCTTACAGGGATCTAATTCACCCCTCCACTTT
14,TRBD1,TRBJ2-3,TRBV11-2,-,CASSFQGVIDTQYF,TGTGCCAGCAGCTTTCAGGGGGTCATAGATACGCAGTATTTT
12,TRBD2,TRBJ2-7,TRBV18,once,CASSSGDYEQYF,TGTGCCAGTTCTAGCGGGGACTACGAGCAGTACTTC
17,-,TRBJ2-3,TRBV12-5,few,CASGLVRAGTSTDTQYF,TGTGCTAGTGGTTTGGTACGCGCAGGAACTAGCACAGATACGCAGTATTTT
14,-,TRBJ2-1,TRBV7-3,-,CASSLRGRGYEQFF,TGTGCCAGCAGCTTAAGGGGGAGGGGGTATGAGCAGTTCTTC
12,-,TRBJ1-2,TRBV6-6,-,CASGETNYGYTF,TGTGCCAGCGGGGAGACTAACTATGGCTACACCTTC
12,-,TRBJ2-3,TRBV6-6,-,CASGGSTDTQYF,TGTGCCAGCGGCGGCAGCACAGATACGCAGTATTTT
17,TRBD1,TRBJ2-2,TRBV7-2,-,CAATDFFGTGRTGELFF,TGTGCCGCAACTGATTTTTTCGGGACAGGGAGGACCGGGGAGCTGTTTTTT
14,-,TRBJ2-6,TRBV13,few,CASSFRQKANVLTF,TGTGCCAGCAGCTTTCGTCAGAAGGCCAACGTCCTGACTTTC
14,TRBD1,TRBJ1-1,TRBV6-5,-,CASSYSRTGTWAFF,TGTGCCAGCAGTTACTCCCGGACAGGGACGTGGGCTTTCTTT
16,TRBD1,TRBJ1-3,TRBV5-4,-,CASSPGQGGSGNTIYF,TGTGCCAGCAGCCCAGGACAGGGAGGCTCTGGAAACACCATATATTTT
10,-,TRBJ2-7,TRBV25-1,-,CASSGGEQYF,TGTGCCAGCAGTGGAGGCGAGCAGTACTTC
12,-,TRBJ1-6,TRBV15,-,CATSRDQSPLHF,TGTGCCACCAGCAGAGATCAGTCACCCCTCCACTTT
14,-,TRBJ1-5,TRBV10-3,-,CATSVENGNQPQHF,TGTGCCACCTCTGTTGAGAACGGCAATCAGCCCCAGCATTTT
15,TRBD2,TRBJ2-1,TRBV9,-,CASRGLSGGYDEQFF,TGTGCCAGCAGGGGACTGAGCGGGGGTTATGATGAGCAGTTCTTC
14,TRBD1,TRBJ1-2,TRBV7-2,-,CASSITGGFYGYTF,TGTGCCAGCAGCATAACAGGGGGTTTCTATGGCTACACCTTC
14,TRBD2,TRBJ2-5,TRBV4-1,-,CASSTTSGGETQYF,TGCGCCAGCAGTACTACTAGCGGGGGTGAGACCCAGTACTTC
14,-,TRBJ1-2,TRBV6-5,once,CASSYSYQDYGYTF,TGTGCCAGCAGTTACTCGTACCAGGACTATGGCTACACCTTC
15,TRBD1,TRBJ1-4,TRBV2,-,CASSGTDRANEKLFF,TGTGCCAGCAGTGGGACCGACAGGGCCAATGAAAAACTGTTTTTT
14,-,TRBJ2-7,TRBV27,-,CASSLLRGAHEQYF,TGTGCCAGCAGTTTATTACGGGGGGCCCACGAGCAGTACTTC
15,-,TRBJ2-2,TRBV4-2,-,CASSQASVNTGELFF,TGTGCCAGCAGCCAAGCTAGCGTGAACACCGGGGAGCTGTTTTTT
15,-,TRBJ1-5,TRBV4-2,-,CASSQDGGGEQPQHF,TGTGCCAGCAGCCAAGATGGGGGAGGGGAACAGCCCCAGCATTTT
13,-,TRBJ1-1,TRBV30,-,CAWQVNRNTEAFF,TGTGCCTGGCAGGTGAACAGGAACACTGAAGCTTTCTTT
15,-,TRBJ1-2,TRBV6-5,few,CASSYSPWGQNGYTF,TGTGCCAGCAGTTACTCCCCTTGGGGACAAAATGGCTACACCTTC
16,-,TRBJ2-7,TRBV11-1,-,CASSGLVSFPPYEQYF,TGTGCCAGCAGCGGACTGGTTTCGTTTCCCCCCTACGAGCAGTACTTC
14,TRBD1,TRBJ2-7,TRBV7-6,once,CASSPGDSSYEQYF,TGTGCCAGCAGCCCCGGGGACAGCTCCTACGAGCAGTACTTC
14,TRBD1,TRBJ2-2,TRBV30,-,CASQGQGWTGELFF,TGTGCCTCCCAGGGACAGGGTTGGACCGGGGAGCTGTTTTTT
14,-,TRBJ1-2,TRBV6-6,-,CASSPGREVRGYTF,TGTGCCAGCAGCCCCGGGAGGGAGGTTCGTGGCTACACCTTC
13,-,TRBJ1-1,TRBV6-1,-,CASRRDGGTEAFF,TGTGCCAGCAGGAGGGACGGGGGGACTGAAGCTTTCTTT
14,TRBD1,TRBJ2-1,TRBV30,-,CAWSSGTGGNEQFF,TGTGCCTGGAGCTCTGGGACAGGGGGGAATGAGCAGTTCTTC
15,TRBD1,TRBJ1-4,TRBV7-2,-,CASSSYRGRNEKLFF,TGTGCCAGCAGCTCCTACAGGGGACGGAATGAAAAACTGTTTTTT
15,-,TRBJ1-4,TRBV6-6,-,CASSYPEATNEKLFF,TGTGCCAGCAGCTACCCGGAGGCAACTAATGAAAAACTGTTTTTT
15,-,TRBJ1-2,TRBV29-1,-,CSVEGWYRLRYGYTF,TGCAGCGTTGAAGGATGGTACAGGTTAAGATATGGCTACACCTTC
13,-,TRBJ1-5,TRBV5-1,-,CASSLTGNQPQHF,TGCGCCAGCAGCTTGACAGGCAATCAGCCCCAGCATTTT
14,-,TRBJ1-6,TRBV2,-,CASRPSQGYSPLHF,TGTGCCAGCAGACCGAGCCAGGGATATTCACCCCTCCACTTT
15,TRBD2,TRBJ2-5,TRBV6-1,-,CASSLGLAGQETQYF,TGTGCCAGCAGTCTGGGACTAGCGGGTCAAGAGACCCAGTACTTC
14,TRBD1,TRBJ1-2,TRBV5-6,-,CASSFPIRGDGYTF,TGTGCCAGCAGCTTCCCAATCAGGGGGGATGGCTACACCTTC
13,-,TRBJ2-7,TRBV5-6,-,CASSPAGDGEQYF,TGTGCCAGCAGCCCCGCAGGGGACGGGGAGCAGTACTTC
15,TRBD1,TRBJ1-2,TRBV5-6,once,CASSTGQGRAYYDTF,TGTGCCAGCAGCACCGGACAGGGCCGGGCCTACTACGACACCTTC
16,-,TRBJ1-3,TRBV5-1,-,CASRAGLSAVGNTIYF,TGCGCCAGCAGGGCGGGACTCTCGGCGGTAGGAAACACCATATATTTT
15,-,TRBJ2-7,TRBV7-9,-,CASSLPPGDGYEQYF,TGTGCCAGCAGCTTACCCCCAGGGGACGGTTACGAGCAGTACTTC
13,-,TRBJ1-4,TRBV10-3,-,CAISVRGGEKLFF,TGTGCCATCAGTGTGCGAGGGGGTGAAAAACTGTTTTTT
14,-,TRBJ2-3,TRBV5-4,-,CASSPPGQTDTQYF,TGTGCCAGCAGTCCCCCAGGGCAGACAGATACGCAGTATTTT
16,-,TRBJ1-3,TRBV30,-,CAWSRPPGASILPLYF,TGTGCCTGGAGTAGACCCCCAGGGGCTTCGATCCTTCCTTTATATTTT
17,-,TRBJ2-3,TRBV4-3,-,CASSRSLRLEGTDTQYF,TGCGCCAGCAGCCGTAGTTTACGCCTAGAGGGTACAGATACGCAGTATTTT